Given below is one TCR beta chain in context. Its matching antigen is unknown. This sample was included in a study of a mutant IDH1 vaccine in newly diagnosed glioma. Across the study: Previous care, which was radiotherapy, temozolomide, or both, most often involved both.

Germline lookup yields CDR1 SGHTA and CDR2 FQGNSA. The CDR3 contains 15 residues. After removal of 5 bases from V and 8 bases from J, the junction contained 11 bases not matched to a gene. Stated time point: week 11, during vaccination. The vaccine gave 300 ug of a 20-mer mutant IDH1 peptide subcutaneously per dose. Generated by immunoSEQ multiplex PCR, the TCRdb table keeps only in-frame clones and is missing some. The sample records around 65,000 clones, roughly 80% being singletons. The clonotype originates from a man aged 45-65 years with glioma. This chain uses TRBV7-2 with TRBJ1-5; 8 bases are a match to TRBD1. The input for sequencing was PBMCs, taken from a glioma patient whose treatment included an IDH1 peptide vaccine. CDR3 in DNA: TGTGCCAGCAGCCCGCTAGGGGACAGGTCGGAGCCCCAGCATTTT. Amino acids: CASSPLGDRSEPQHF. Full variable domain (missing parts from reference TRBV7-2 and TRBJ1-5): GAGVSQSPSNKVTEKGKDVELRCDPISGHTALYWYRQSLGQGLEFLIYFQGNSAPDKSGLPSDRFSAERTGGSVSTLTIQRTQQEDSAVYLCASSPLGDRSEPQHFGDGTRLSIL.